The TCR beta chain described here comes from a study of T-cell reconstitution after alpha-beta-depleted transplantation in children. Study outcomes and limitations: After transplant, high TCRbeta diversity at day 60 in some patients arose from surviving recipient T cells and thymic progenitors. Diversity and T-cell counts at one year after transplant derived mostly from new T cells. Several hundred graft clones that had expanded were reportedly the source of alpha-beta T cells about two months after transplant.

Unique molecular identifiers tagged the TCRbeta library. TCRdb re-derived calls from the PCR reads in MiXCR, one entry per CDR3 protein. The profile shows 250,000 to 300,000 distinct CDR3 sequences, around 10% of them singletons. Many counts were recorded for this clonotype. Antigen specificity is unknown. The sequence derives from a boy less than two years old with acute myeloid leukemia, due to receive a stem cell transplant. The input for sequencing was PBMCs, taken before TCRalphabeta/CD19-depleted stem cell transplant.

CDR3 DNA sequence: TGTGCCAGCTCACCACCCATTCTCACGCAGTATTTT. As protein: CASSPPILTQYF. The genes are TRBV18 and TRBJ2-3; D is undetermined. This CDR3 has 12 residues. CDR1 and CDR2 from the germline V gene are KGHSH and LQKENI. With 0 bases removed from V and 9 bases from J, the gap between germline ends came to 7 bases.